A selection of T cell receptor beta chains follows, all from one sample in a study of OX40 agonist ivuxolimab in advanced cancers. Clones were read by immunoSEQ multiplex PCR, and TCRdb kept only the in-frame ones, dropping some. This sample has over 85,000 clones; around 90% occur once, and the top ten carry 0.5%. The material was CD4+ or CD8+ T cells sorted from blood, obtained in a trial of the OX40 agonist ivuxolimab. These receptor sequences come from an adult with an advanced solid tumor such as melanoma, head and neck, liver or kidney cancer. CDR3s include the opening cysteine and the closing phenylalanine or tryptophan. The D gene is left open where the match is weak.

v_call	j_call	d_call	cdr3_nt	cdr3_aa
TRBV5-5	TRBJ2-3	TRBD2	TGTGCCACCCTCCGGGGGGGCACGGGGACCAGCACAGATACGCAGTATTTT	CATLRGGTGTSTDTQYF
TRBV19	TRBJ2-7	TRBD1	TGTGCCAGGCAAGACAGGGGAGATGAATACGAGCAGTACTTC	CARQDRGDEYEQYF
TRBV29-1	TRBJ2-3	TRBD1	TGCAGCGTCCCCGGGGGGACAGGGGGCACAGATACGCAGTATTTT	CSVPGGTGGTDTQYF
TRBV7-2	TRBJ1-1	.	TGTGCCAGCAGCCCCCCCGGAAGGGGGGCTCGGACTGAAGCTTTCTTT	CASSPPGRGARTEAFF
TRBV5-1	TRBJ2-5	.	TGCGCCAGCAGCTTTTACAAGACAGAGACCCAGTACTTC	CASSFYKTETQYF
TRBV19	TRBJ1-1	.	TGTGCCGTCGCCCCGGGACATCAAAGTGAGAACACTGAAGCTTTCTTT	CAVAPGHQSENTEAFF
TRBV9	TRBJ2-6	TRBD1	TGTGCCAGCAGCGTACAGTTCGGGACAGGGGGGTACTCTGGGGCCAACGTCCTGACTTTC	CASSVQFGTGGYSGANVLTF
TRBV19	TRBJ1-3	.	TGTGCCAGTTCCGGACAGCCTAGCTCTGGAAACACCATATATTTT	CASSGQPSSGNTIYF
TRBV6-5	TRBJ1-5	.	TGTGCCAGCAGCCGCACCCTCTCATTCGATCAGCCCCAGCATTTT	CASSRTLSFDQPQHF
TRBV6-1	TRBJ1-4	.	TGTGCCAGCACCCGGGGGATCGTCGGTGAAAAACTGTTTTTT	CASTRGIVGEKLFF
TRBV2	TRBJ1-4	.	TGTGCCAGCAGACTAAATGAAAAACTGTTTTTT	CASRLNEKLFF
TRBV20-1	TRBJ1-2	.	TGCAGTGCTCGGACAGAGGGCACCTTC	CSARTEGTF
TRBV5-4	TRBJ1-1	.	TGTGCCAGCAGCTCCGACGTTTACACTGAAGCTTTCTTT	CASSSDVYTEAFF
TRBV19	TRBJ1-3	.	TGTGCCAGTAGTATCAGGTCACAGCCTGGAAACACCATATATTTT	CASSIRSQPGNTIYF
TRBV5-1	TRBJ2-6	.	TGCGCCAGCAGCACCACCGCGGGGTCCGGGGCCAACGTCCTGACTTTC	CASSTTAGSGANVLTF
TRBV7-3	TRBJ1-6	TRBD1	TGTGCCAGCAGCTTACAGGGGACAGATTCACCCCTCCACTTT	CASSLQGTDSPLHF
TRBV7-2	TRBJ1-2	TRBD1	TGTGCCAGCACGGGACGGGGACAGGGACTTAACTATGGCTACACCTTC	CASTGRGQGLNYGYTF
TRBV27	TRBJ2-6	TRBD2	TGTGCCAGCAGTTTAAGAGGAGCGGGGAAGGCTGGGGCCAACGTCCTGACTTTC	CASSLRGAGKAGANVLTF
TRBV7-9	TRBJ1-3	.	TGTGCCAGCAGCTTGATGGCGGGCTCTGGAAACACCATATATTTT	CASSLMAGSGNTIYF
TRBV5-8	TRBJ2-2	.	TGTGCCAGCAGCTTGAGGATAACCGGGGAGCTGTTTTTT	CASSLRITGELFF
TRBV19	TRBJ2-1	TRBD2	TGTGCCAGTAGTGTAACTAGCGGGGGGGCGAGGCAGTTCTTC	CASSVTSGGARQFF
TRBV5-1	TRBJ2-2	.	TGCGCCAGCAGCGGGGCCGAAGGGGCCGGGGAGCTGTTTTTT	CASSGAEGAGELFF
TRBV2	TRBJ2-7	.	TGTGCCAGCGTTGGTGGGGTCTCCTACGAGCAGTACTTC	CASVGGVSYEQYF
TRBV7-9	TRBJ2-1	TRBD2	TGTGCCAGCAGCTTAGTGTTAGCGGGGGTCAATGAGCAGTTCTTC	CASSLVLAGVNEQFF
TRBV15	TRBJ1-4	.	TGTGCCACCAGCTTACACGGGGAAAAACTGTTTTTT	CATSLHGEKLFF
TRBV11-2	TRBJ2-7	.	TGTGCCAGCAGCTTAGTTGCAGGGGCGAGTTTCCACGAGCAGTACTTC	CASSLVAGASFHEQYF
TRBV6-1	TRBJ2-7	.	TGTGCCAGCAGTGCCTCCCGGACCTCTTCCTACGAGCAGTACTTC	CASSASRTSSYEQYF
TRBV13	TRBJ2-3	TRBD1	TGTGCCAGCAGCTTAGAGCAGGGGGCGAGGGGCTCGCAGTATTTT	CASSLEQGARGSQYF
TRBV25-1	TRBJ1-1	.	TGTGCCAGCAGTGATCAAACGGCCGCACCCCTTGAAGCTTTCTTT	CASSDQTAAPLEAFF
TRBV9	TRBJ2-3	TRBD2	TGTGCCAGCAGCCCCCGATGGCTAGCGGGGGGAACAGATACGCAGTATTTT	CASSPRWLAGGTDTQYF
TRBV7-9	TRBJ1-6	TRBD1	TGTGCCAGCAGCGCCACAGGGGGCCGTAGAGGGTTGTTTAATTCACCCCTCCACTTT	CASSATGGRRGLFNSPLHF
TRBV5-1	TRBJ2-3	.	TGCGCCAGCAGCTTGGAATCCCTCACAGATACGCAGTATTTT	CASSLESLTDTQYF